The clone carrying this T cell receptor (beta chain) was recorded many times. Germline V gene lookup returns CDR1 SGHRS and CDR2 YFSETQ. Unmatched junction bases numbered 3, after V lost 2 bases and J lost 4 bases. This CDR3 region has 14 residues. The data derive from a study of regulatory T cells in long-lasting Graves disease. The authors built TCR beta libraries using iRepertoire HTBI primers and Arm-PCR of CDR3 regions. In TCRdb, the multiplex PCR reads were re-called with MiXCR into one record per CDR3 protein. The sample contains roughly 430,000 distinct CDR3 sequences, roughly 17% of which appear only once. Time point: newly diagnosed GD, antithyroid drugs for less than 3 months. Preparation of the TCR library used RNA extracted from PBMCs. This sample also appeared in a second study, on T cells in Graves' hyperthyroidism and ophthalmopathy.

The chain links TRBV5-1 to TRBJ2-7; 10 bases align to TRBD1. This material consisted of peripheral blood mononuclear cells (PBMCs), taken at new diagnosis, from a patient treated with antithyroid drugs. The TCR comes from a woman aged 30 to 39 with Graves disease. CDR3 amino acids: CASSLPGQGYEQYF. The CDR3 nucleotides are TGCGCCAGCAGCTTACCGGGACAGGGGTACGAGCAGTACTTC. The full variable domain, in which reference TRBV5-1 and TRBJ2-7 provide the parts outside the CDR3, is KAGVTQTPRYLIKTRGQQVTLSCSPISGHRSVSWYQQTPGQGLQFLFEYFSETQRNKGNFPGRFSGRQFSNSRSEMNVSTLELGDSALYLCASSLPGQGYEQYFGPGTRLTVT.